What follows are 9 T cell receptor beta chains derived from one specimen sequenced in a study of T cell repertoires in cytomegalovirus infection. Each CDR3 protein is one row after TCRdb ran MiXCR on the reads. Seen here are 350,000 to 500,000 distinct CDR3 sequences, under 40% observed once, and the top ten hold around 13%. Sequences were obtained from PBMCs. The receptor source for this set is a human donor in good health (CMV status not recorded). Some clones in this sample may be carry-over from other donors' samples.

The chain has TRBV4-1 and TRBJ2-3; either TRBD1 or TRBD2 may fit D (6 bases each). V gave up 0 bases and J gave up 8 bases, with 15 bases separating them. The CDR3 is made up of 15 amino acids. The germline gives CDR1 MGHRA, CDR2 YSYEKL. The CDR3: CASSQDGGGEGTQYF. The DNA for the CDR3 is TGCGCCAGCAGCCAAGACGGAGGGGGAGAAGGTACGCAGTATTTT.

This rearrangement joins TRBV15 to TRBJ1-1; 9 positions agree with TRBD1. CDR1 is LNHNV, CDR2 YYDKDF, per germline (reference sequence). Trimming cost V 2 bases and J 4 bases; bases outside gene matches: 8. This CDR3 region has 16 residues. The CDR3 protein is CATSRPMDRGGTEAFF. The CDR3 nucleotides read TGTGCCACCAGCAGACCTATGGACAGGGGTGGCACTGAAGCTTTCTTT.

The chain is built from TRBV29-1 and TRBJ1-2, with TRBD1 as a possible D gene (5 bases). There are 12 residues in the CDR3. Trimming took off 7 bases at V and 4 bases at J, with 13 bases between the two ends. Germline V gene sequence: CDR1 SQVTM, CDR2 ANQGSEA. CDR3 loop: CSGTGTSYGYTF. The CDR3, as DNA: TGCAGCGGCACCGGGACTTCCTATGGCTACACCTTC. The whole variable domain, remainder taken from reference TRBV29-1 and TRBJ1-2, is SAVISQKPSRDICQRGTSLTIQCQVDSQVTMMFWYRQQPGQSLTLIATANQGSEATYESGFVIDKFPISRPNLTFSTLTVSNMSPEDSSIYLCSGTGTSYGYTFGSGTRLTVV.

Comment on this clonotype: Since a much larger clone is just one base distant, this may be a read error. This chain joins TRBV7-2 and TRBJ1-5; 7 positions match TRBD1. The CDR3 runs 15 residues. The germline V gene encodes CDR1 SGHTA and CDR2 FQGNSA. The CDR3 here is CDSSLVAGGLQPQHF. CDR3 bases: TGTGACAGCAGCTTAGTGGCAGGGGGGTTACAGCCCCAGCATTTT.

The chain combines TRBV14 with TRBJ2-5; no firm D call. Per germline, CDR1 SGHDN and CDR2 FVKESK. This CDR3 is 15 amino acids long. V dropped 0 bases and J dropped 1 base, with 9 bases sitting between them. Written as DNA, the CDR3 is TGTGCCAGCAGCCAAGATGGGCAGCTCCAAGAGACCCAGTACTTC. Protein sequence: CASSQDGQLQETQYF.

The V gene is TRBV5-3, the J gene TRBJ2-2, with D possibly TRBD2 on 6 matching bases. TRBV5-3 is an open reading frame, and its role is uncertain. This CDR3 has 17 amino acids. V was pared by 4 bases and J by 6 bases, with 22 bases between. The CDR3 nucleotides are TGTGCCAGAAGCCCCCGGGTGGGGTTCCGGAGGGCCGGGGAGCTGTTTTTT. This gives the protein CARSPRVGFRRAGELFF.

V is TRBV18 and J is TRBJ2-4; possible D gene TRBD1, 6 bases. CDR3 length: 15 residues. Trimming cost V 2 bases and J 0 bases, with 8 bases left between them. CDR1 KGHSH and CDR2 LQKENI come from the germline V gene. In DNA, the CDR3 is TGTGCCAGCTCACCAGCGACAGGAGCCAAAAACATTCAGTACTTC. Translated: CASSPATGAKNIQYF. Together with reference TRBV18 and TRBJ2-4, the CDR3 gives the full variable domain: NAGVMQNPRHLVRRRGQEARLRCSPMKGHSHVYWYRQLPEEGLKFMVYLQKENIIDESGMPKERFSAEFPKEGPSILRIQQVVRGDSAAYFCASSPATGAKNIQYFGAGTRLSVL.

This clonotype appeared a single time. The chain combines TRBV15 with TRBJ1-1; D remains ambiguous. Germline V gene data show CDR1 as LNHNV and CDR2 as YYDKDF (reference sequence). The V end lost 4 bases, the J end lost 2 bases, and 8 bases lay between the germline ends. CDR3 size: 13 residues. This chain's CDR3 is CATSITFNTEAFF. The CDR3 DNA is TGTGCCACCAGCATAACTTTCAACACTGAAGCTTTCTTT.

There are many counts of this clonotype. The CDR3 region has the DNA TGTGCCAGCAGCACCGGACAGGAGCAGCATTTT. This translates into CASSTGQEQHF. This chain joins TRBV7-9 and TRBJ1-5; 7 nucleotides align to TRBD1. J was trimmed by 13 bases and V by 5 bases; bases with no gene match: 5. The CDR3 spans 11 residues. CDR1 is SEHNR, CDR2 FQNEAQ, per germline (reference sequence).